These 6 T cell receptor beta chains were all obtained from the same sample, sequenced in a study of technical replicates of blood from a few donors (dated by TCRdb to 2015 to 2018). The library relied on the immunoSEQ multiplex PCR assay. TCRdb re-hosts the immuneACCESS table, in-frame sequences only. Its copies lack some clones; in the studies checked, an unresolved V gene accounts for under half of them, and the cause for the rest is not known. This sample is represented by some 70,000 clones; about 90% of them were singletons. 0.38% of the sample lies in the top ten. The specimen sequenced was T cells isolated from PBMCs. The source of these receptors is a human donor in good health.

Only one count was recorded for this clone. The chain links TRBV6-5 to TRBJ2-1; 7 bases are a match to TRBD2. The germline V gene encodes CDR1 MNHEY and CDR2 SVGAGI. This CDR3 region has 14 residues. V lost 9 bases, J lost 6 bases, and 11 bases stayed unmatched. The CDR3 is CASQGLGLSNEQFF. CDR3 nucleotide sequence: TGTGCCAGTCAGGGATTGGGACTAAGCAATGAGCAGTTCTTC.

The chain has TRBV5-5 and TRBJ2-7; a possible D gene is TRBD2 (5 bases). The CDR3 consists of 13 residues. CDR1 is SGHKS and CDR2 is YYEKEE in the germline V gene (reference sequence). Deletions cut 3 bases from V and 3 bases from J, with 10 bases between. The CDR3 reads CASSWDGGYEQYF. The CDR3, as DNA: TGTGCCAGCAGCTGGGATGGAGGCTACGAGCAGTACTTC.

The chain combines TRBV27 with TRBJ2-1; D is unresolved. Trimming pared 0 bases from V and 7 bases from J, leaving 7 bases between. In germline, CDR1 is MNHEY, CDR2 SMNVEV (reference sequence). The CDR3 consists of 13 residues. CDR3 sequence (DNA): TGTGCCAGCAGTTTATCGGCCGGGAATGAGCAGTTCTTC. It translates to CASSLSAGNEQFF.

V is TRBV18 and J is TRBJ2-2; 14 bases align to TRBD2. The CDR3 spans 14 residues. J lost 5 bases, V lost 8 bases, and 1 base had no gene match. The V gene's germline CDR1 is KGHSH and CDR2 LQKENI. The chain's CDR3 is CASGTSGRTGELFF. CDR3 nucleotide sequence: TGTGCCAGCGGGACTAGCGGGAGAACCGGGGAGCTGTTTTTT.

The gene calls are TRBV13 and TRBJ2-3; 7 nucleotides line up with TRBD2. V gave up 0 bases and J gave up 2 bases; unmatched junction bases: 11. The CDR3 totals 18 residues. Germline lookup yields CDR1 PRHDT and CDR2 FYEKMQ (reference sequence). In DNA, the CDR3 is TGTGCCAGCAGCTTAGGGGAGTGGCGGGAGCCGGACACAGATACGCAGTATTTT. Its translation is CASSLGEWREPDTDTQYF.

The chain couples TRBV5-8 to TRBJ1-3, with a tentative D call TRBD1 (5 bases). This CDR3 region has 15 residues. Germline V gives CDR1 SGHTS, CDR2 YDEGEE. V was clipped by 4 bases and J by 4 bases, with 15 bases between them. CDR3 in DNA: TGTGCCAGCAGCGCAGGGATTTCGGAAGGAAACACCATATATTTT. It encodes CASSAGISEGNTIYF.